This TCR beta chain stems from a study of T cells of healthy individuals. Per the germline V gene, CDR1 is SGHTA and CDR2 is FQGTGA. V lost 2 bases and J lost 4, with 8 bases in between. This CDR3 is 13 amino acids long. TCRdb reprocessed the 5' RACE reads with MiXCR, giving one entry per CDR3 protein. The sample carries about 41,000 distinct CDR3 sequences, roughly 4.3% recorded once. This clonotype was seen a few times. This clonotype was obtained from a human donor in good health. V is TRBV7-3 and J is TRBJ1-2; D gene uncertain. The DNA of the CDR3 is TGTGCCAGCAGCTTATCCTCTTTCTATGGCTACACCTTC. It encodes CASSLSSFYGYTF.